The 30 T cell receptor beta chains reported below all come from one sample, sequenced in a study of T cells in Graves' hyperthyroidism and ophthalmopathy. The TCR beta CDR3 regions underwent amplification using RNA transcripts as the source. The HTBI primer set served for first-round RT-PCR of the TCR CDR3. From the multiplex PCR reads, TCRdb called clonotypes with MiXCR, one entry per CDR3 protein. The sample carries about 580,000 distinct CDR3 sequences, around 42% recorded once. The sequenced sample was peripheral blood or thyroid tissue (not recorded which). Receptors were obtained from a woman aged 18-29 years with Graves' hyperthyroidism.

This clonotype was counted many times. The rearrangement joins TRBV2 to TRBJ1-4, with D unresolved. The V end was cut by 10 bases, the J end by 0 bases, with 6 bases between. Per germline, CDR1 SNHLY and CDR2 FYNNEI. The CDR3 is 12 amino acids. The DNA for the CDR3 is TGTGCCACGGGTGCAACTAATGAAAAACTGTTTTTT. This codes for CATGATNEKLFF.

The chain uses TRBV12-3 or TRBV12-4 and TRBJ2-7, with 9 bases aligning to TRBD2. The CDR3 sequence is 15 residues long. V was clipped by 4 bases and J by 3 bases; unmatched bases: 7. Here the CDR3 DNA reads TGTGCCAGCAGTTCGGAGGCGGGAGGGAACTACGAGCAGTACTTC. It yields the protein CASSSEAGGNYEQYF.

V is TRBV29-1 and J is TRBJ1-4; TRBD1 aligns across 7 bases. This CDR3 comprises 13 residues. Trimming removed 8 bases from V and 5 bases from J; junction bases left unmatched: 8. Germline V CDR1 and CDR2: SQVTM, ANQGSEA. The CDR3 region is CSQITGQNEKLFF. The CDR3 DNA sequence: TGCAGCCAAATCACGGGACAGAATGAAAAACTGTTTTTT.

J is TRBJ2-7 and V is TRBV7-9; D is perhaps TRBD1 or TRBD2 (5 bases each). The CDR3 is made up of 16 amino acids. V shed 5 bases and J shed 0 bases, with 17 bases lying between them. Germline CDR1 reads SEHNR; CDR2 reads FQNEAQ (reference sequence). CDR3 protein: CASSHRRSFSSYEQYF. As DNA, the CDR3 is TGTGCCAGCAGCCACAGGAGGTCCTTCAGCTCCTACGAGCAGTACTTC.

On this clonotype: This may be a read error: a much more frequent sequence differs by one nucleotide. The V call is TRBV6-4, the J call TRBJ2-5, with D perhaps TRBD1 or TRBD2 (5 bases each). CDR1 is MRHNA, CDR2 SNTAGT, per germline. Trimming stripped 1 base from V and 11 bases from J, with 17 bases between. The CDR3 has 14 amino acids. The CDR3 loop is CASSDWRADNEQYF. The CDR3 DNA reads TGTGCCAGCAGTGACTGGAGAGCGGACAATGAGCAGTACTTC.

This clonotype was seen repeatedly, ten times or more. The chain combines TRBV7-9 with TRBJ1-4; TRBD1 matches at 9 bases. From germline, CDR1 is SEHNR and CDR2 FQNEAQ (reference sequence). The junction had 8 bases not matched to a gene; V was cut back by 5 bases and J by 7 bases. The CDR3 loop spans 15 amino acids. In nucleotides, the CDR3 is TGTGCCAGCAGCCTCAGGACAGGGGAGGGTGAAAAACTGTTTTTT. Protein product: CASSLRTGEGEKLFF.

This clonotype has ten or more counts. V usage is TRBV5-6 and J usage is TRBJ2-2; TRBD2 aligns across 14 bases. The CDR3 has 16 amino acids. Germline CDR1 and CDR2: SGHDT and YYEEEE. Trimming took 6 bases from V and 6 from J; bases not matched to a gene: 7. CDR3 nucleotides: TGTGCCAGCAAACCCGGGGGACTAGCGGGAGCCGGGGAGCTGTTTTTT. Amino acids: CASKPGGLAGAGELFF.

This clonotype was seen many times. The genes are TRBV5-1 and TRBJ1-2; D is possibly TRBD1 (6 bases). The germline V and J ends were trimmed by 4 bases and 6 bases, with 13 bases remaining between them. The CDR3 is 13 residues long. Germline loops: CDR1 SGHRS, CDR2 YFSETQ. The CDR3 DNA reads TGCGCCAGCAGCGGGCAGGGGAACCATGGCTACACCTTC. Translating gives CASSGQGNHGYTF. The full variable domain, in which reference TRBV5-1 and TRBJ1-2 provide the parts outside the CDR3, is KAGVTQTPRYLIKTRGQQVTLSCSPISGHRSVSWYQQTPGQGLQFLFEYFSETQRNKGNFPGRFSGRQFSNSRSEMNVSTLELGDSALYLCASSGQGNHGYTFGSGTRLTVV.

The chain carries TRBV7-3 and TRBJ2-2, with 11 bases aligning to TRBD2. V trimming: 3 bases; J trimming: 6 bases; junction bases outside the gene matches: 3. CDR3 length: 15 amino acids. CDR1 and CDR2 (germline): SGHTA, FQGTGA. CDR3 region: CASSFTTSGAGELFF. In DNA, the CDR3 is TGTGCCAGCAGCTTTACGACTAGCGGGGCCGGGGAGCTGTTTTTT.

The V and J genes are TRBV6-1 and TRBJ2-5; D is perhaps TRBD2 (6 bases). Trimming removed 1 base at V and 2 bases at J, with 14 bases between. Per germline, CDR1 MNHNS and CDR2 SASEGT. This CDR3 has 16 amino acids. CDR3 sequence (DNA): TGTGCCAGCAGTGAAGACCAGGGAGGCAATCAAGAGACCCAGTACTTC. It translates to CASSEDQGGNQETQYF.

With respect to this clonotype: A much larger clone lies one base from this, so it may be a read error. CDR3 DNA: TGTGCCAGCAGCCAACGCCGGGACAGGGTTTTCGGGGAGCCGTTTTTT. Translating gives CASSQRRDRVFGEPFF. This chain uses TRBV15 with TRBJ2-2, with 9 nucleotides matching TRBD1. The CDR3 covers 16 residues. Per the germline V gene, CDR1 is LNHNV and CDR2 is YYDKDF (reference sequence).

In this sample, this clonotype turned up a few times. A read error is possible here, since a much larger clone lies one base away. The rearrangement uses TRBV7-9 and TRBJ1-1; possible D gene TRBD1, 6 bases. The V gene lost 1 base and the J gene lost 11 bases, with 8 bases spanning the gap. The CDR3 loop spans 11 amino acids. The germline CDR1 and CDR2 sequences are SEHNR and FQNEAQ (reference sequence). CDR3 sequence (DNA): TGTGCCAGCAGCTTAGGAGGGGGGGCTTTCTTT. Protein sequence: CASSLGGGAFF. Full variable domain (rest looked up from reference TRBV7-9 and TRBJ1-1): DTGVSQNPRHKITKRGQNVTFRCDPISEHNRLYWYRQTLGQGPEFLTYFQNEAQLEKSRLLSDRFSAERPKGSFSTLEIQRTEQGDSAMYLCASSLGGGAFFGQGTRLTVV.

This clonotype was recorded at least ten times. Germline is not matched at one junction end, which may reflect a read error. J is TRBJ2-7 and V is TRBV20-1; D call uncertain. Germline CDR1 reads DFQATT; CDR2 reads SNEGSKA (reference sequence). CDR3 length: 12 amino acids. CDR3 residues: CSARVGAYEQYF. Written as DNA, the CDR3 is TGCAGTGCCAGAGTTGGAGCTTACGAGCAGTACTTC.

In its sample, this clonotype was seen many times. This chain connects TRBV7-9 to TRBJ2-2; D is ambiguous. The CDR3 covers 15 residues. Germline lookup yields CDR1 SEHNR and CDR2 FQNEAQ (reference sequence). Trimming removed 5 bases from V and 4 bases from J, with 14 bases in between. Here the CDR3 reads CASSHKVPSTGELFF. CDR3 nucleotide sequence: TGTGCCAGCAGCCATAAGGTACCTAGCACCGGGGAGCTGTTTTTT.

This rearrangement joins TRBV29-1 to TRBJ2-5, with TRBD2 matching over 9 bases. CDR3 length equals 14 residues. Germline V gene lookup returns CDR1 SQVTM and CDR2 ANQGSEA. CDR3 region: CSGGASGNGETQYF. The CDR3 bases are TGCAGTGGGGGGGCTAGCGGGAACGGGGAGACCCAGTACTTC. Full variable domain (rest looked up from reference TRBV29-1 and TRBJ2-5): SAVISQKPSRDICQRGTSLTIQCQVDSQVTMMFWYRQQPGQSLTLIATANQGSEATYESGFVIDKFPISRPNLTFSTLTVSNMSPEDSSIYLCSGGASGNGETQYFGPGTRLLVL.

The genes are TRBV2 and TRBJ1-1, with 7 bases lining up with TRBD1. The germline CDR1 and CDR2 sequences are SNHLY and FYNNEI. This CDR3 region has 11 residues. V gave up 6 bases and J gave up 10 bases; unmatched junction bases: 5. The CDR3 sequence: CASRGQIPAFF. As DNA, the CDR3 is TGTGCCAGCAGGGGACAGATACCAGCTTTCTTT.

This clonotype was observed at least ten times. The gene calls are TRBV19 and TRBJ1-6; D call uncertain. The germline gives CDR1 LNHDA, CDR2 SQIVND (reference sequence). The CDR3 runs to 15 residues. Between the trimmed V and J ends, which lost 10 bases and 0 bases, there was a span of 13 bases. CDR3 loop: CATRPTGSYNSPLHF. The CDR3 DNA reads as TGTGCCACCCGCCCGACGGGCTCCTATAATTCACCCCTCCACTTT.

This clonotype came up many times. The CDR3 region is CASSSGLSNQPQHF. The CDR3 DNA sequence: TGTGCCAGCAGCTCGGGACTCAGCAATCAGCCCCAGCATTTT. This chain joins TRBV7-2 and TRBJ1-5, with TRBD1 as a possible D gene (5 bases). Trimming took 4 bases from V and 1 from J, leaving 8 bases between them. CDR3 length: 14 residues. Per germline, CDR1 SGHTA and CDR2 FQGNSA.

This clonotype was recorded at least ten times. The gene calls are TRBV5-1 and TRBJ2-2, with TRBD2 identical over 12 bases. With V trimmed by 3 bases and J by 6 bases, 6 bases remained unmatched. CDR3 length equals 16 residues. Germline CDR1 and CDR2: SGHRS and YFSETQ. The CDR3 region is CASSSYLAGGAGELFF. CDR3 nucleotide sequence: TGCGCCAGCAGCTCCTATCTAGCGGGAGGGGCCGGGGAGCTGTTTTTT.

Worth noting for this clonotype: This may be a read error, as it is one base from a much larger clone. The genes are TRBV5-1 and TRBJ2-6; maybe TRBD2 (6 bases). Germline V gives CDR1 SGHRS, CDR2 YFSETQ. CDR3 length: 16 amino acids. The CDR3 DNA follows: TGCGCCAGCAGCTTTCCTAGCGTCTCTGGGGCCGACGTCCTGACTTTC. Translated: CASSFPSVSGADVLTF.

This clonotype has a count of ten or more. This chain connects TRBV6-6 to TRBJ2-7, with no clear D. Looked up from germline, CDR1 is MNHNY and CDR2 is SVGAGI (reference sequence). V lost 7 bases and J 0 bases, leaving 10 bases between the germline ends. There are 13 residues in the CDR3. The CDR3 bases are TGTGCCAGCACCCCCGCCGGCTCCTACGAGCAGTACTTC. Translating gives CASTPAGSYEQYF.

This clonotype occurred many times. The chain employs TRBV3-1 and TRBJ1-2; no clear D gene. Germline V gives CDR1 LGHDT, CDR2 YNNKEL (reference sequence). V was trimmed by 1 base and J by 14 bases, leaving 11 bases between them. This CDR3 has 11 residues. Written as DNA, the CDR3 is TGTGCCAGCAGCCAAGGCCAGGACCCTACCTTC. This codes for CASSQGQDPTF. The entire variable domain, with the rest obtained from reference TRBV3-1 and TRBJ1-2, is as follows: DTAVSQTPKYLVTQMGNDKSIKCEQNLGHDTMYWYKQDSKKFLKIMFSYNNKELIINETVPNRFSPKSPDKAHLNLHINSLELGDSAVYFCASSQGQDPTFGSGTRLTVV.

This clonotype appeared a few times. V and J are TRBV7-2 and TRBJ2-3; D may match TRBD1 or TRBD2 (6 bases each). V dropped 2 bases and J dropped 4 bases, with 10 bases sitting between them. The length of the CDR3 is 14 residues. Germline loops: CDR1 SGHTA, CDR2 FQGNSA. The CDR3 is CASSLSGASDTQYF. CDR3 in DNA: TGTGCCAGCAGCTTATCGGGGGCGTCAGATACGCAGTATTTT.

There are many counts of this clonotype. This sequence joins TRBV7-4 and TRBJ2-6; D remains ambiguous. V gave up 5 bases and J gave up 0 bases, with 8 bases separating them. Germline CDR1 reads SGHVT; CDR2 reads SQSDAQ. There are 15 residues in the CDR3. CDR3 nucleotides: TGTGCCAGCAGCCTTCGCCTCTCTGGGGCCAACGTCCTGACTTTC. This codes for CASSLRLSGANVLTF.

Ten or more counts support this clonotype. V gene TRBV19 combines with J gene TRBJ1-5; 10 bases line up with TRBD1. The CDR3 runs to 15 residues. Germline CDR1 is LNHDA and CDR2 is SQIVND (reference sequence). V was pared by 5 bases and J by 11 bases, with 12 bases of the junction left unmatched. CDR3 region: CASSSGTGASWAQHF. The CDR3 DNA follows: TGTGCCAGTAGTTCGGGGACAGGGGCCTCCTGGGCCCAGCATTTT.

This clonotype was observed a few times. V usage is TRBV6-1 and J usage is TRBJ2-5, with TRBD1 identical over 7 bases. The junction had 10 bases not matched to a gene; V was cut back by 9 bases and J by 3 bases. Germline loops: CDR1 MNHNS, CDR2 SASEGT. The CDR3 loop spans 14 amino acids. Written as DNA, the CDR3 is TGTGCCAGTTGGGGACAGCCGTTAGAAGAGACCCAGTACTTC. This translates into CASWGQPLEETQYF.

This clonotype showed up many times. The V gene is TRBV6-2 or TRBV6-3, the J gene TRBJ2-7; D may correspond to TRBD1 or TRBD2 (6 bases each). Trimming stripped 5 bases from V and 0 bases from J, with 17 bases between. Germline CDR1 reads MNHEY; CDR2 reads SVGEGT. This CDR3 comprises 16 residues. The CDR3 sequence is CASSPSRDMGSYEQYF. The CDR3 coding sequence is TGTGCCAGCAGTCCCTCGCGGGACATGGGCTCCTACGAGCAGTACTTC.

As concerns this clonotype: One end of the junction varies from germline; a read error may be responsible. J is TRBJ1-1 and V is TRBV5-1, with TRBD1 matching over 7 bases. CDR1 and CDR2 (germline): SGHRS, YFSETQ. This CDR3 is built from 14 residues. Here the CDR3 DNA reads TGCGCCAACAGCTTGAGGGGGCTGAACACTGAAGCTTTCTTT. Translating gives CANSLRGLNTEAFF.

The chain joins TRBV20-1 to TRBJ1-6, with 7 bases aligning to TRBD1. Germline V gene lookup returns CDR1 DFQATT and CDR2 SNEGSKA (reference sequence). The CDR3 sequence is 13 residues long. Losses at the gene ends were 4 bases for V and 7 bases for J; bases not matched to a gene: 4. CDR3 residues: CSAKTGSNSPLHF. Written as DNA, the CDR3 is TGCAGTGCTAAGACAGGGAGCAATTCACCCCTCCACTTT.

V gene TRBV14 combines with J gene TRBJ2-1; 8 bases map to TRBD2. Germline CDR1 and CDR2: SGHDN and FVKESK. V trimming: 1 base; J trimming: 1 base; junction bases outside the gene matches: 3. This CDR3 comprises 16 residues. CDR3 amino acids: CASSQGSGESYNEQFF. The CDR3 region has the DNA TGTGCCAGCAGCCAAGGTAGCGGGGAATCCTACAATGAGCAGTTCTTC.